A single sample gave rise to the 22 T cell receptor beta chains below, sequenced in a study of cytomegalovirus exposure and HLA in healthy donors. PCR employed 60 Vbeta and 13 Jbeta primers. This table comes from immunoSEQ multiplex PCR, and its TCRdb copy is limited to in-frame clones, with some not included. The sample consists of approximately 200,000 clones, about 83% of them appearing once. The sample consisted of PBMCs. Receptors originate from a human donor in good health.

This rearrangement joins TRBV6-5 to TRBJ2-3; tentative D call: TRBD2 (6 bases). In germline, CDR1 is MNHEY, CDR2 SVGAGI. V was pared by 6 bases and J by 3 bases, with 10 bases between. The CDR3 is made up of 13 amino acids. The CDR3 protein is CASREGRTDTQYF. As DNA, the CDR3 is TGTGCCAGCAGGGAGGGGCGAACAGATACGCAGTATTTT.

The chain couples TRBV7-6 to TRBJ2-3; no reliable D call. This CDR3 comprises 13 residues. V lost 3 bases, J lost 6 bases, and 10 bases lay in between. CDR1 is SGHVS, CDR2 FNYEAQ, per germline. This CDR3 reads CASSLEPRDTQYF. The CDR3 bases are TGTGCCAGCAGCTTGGAGCCGAGGGATACGCAGTATTTT.

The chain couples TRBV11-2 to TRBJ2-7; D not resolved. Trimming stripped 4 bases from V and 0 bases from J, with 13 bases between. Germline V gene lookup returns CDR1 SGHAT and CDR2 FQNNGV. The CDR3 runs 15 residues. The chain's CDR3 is CASSSNSWSSYEQYF. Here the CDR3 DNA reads TGTGCCAGCAGCTCTAACTCCTGGAGCTCCTACGAGCAGTACTTC.

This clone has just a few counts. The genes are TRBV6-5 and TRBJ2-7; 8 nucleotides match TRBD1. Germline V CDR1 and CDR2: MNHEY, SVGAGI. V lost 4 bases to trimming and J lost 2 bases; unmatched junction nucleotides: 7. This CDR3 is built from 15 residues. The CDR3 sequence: CASSSAGTGAYEQYF. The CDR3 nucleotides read TGTGCCAGCAGTTCGGCCGGGACAGGTGCCTACGAGCAGTACTTC.

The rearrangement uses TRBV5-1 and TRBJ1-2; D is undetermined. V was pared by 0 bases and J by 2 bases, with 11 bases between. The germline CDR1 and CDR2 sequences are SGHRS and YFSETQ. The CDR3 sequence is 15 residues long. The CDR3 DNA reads TGCGCCAGCAGCTTGGCCGGGGTAGCAAACTATGGCTACACCTTC. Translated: CASSLAGVANYGYTF.

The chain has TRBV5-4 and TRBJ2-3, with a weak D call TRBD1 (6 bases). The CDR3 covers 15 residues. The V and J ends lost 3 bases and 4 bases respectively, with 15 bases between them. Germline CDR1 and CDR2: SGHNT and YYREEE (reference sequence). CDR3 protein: CASSSRRGGSDTQYF. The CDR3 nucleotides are TGTGCCAGCAGCTCCCGAAGAGGGGGATCAGATACGCAGTATTTT.

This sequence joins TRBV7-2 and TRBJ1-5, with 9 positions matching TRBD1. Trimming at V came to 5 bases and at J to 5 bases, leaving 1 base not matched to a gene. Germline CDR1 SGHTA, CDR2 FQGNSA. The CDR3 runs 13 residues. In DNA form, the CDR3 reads TGTGCCAGCAGCGGGGACAGGGATCAGCCCCAGCATTTT. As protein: CASSGDRDQPQHF.

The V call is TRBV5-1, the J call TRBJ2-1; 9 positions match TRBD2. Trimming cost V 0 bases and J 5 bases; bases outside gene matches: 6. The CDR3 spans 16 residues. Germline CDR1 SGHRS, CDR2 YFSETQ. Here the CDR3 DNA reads TGCGCCAGCAGCTTGGAAGGCGGGAGGGCCGACAATGAGCAGTTCTTC. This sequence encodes CASSLEGGRADNEQFF.

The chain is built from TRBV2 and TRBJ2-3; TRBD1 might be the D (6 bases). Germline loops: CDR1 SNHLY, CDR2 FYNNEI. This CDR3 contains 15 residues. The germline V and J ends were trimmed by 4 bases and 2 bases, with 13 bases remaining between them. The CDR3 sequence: CASSGVGGSTDTQYF. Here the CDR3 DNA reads TGTGCCAGCAGTGGGGTAGGGGGTTCCACAGATACGCAGTATTTT.

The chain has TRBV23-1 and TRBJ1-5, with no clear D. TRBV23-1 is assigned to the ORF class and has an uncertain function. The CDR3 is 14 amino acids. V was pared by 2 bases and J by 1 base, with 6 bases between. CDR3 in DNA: TGCGCCAGCAGTCAACCGGAGAGCAATCAGCCCCAGCATTTT. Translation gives CASSQPESNQPQHF.

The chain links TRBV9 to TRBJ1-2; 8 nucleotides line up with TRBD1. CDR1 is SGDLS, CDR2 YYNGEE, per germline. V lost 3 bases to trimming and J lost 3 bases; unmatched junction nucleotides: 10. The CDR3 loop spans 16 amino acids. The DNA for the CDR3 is TGTGCCAGCAGCGCAGGACAGGGTCGGGGGCACTATGGCTACACCTTC. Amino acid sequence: CASSAGQGRGHYGYTF.

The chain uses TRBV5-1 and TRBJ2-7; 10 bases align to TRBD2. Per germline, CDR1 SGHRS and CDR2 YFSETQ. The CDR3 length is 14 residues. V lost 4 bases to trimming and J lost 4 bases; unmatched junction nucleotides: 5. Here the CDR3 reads CASSAGTSEYEQYF. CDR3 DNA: TGCGCCAGCAGCGCCGGGACTAGCGAGTACGAGCAGTACTTC.

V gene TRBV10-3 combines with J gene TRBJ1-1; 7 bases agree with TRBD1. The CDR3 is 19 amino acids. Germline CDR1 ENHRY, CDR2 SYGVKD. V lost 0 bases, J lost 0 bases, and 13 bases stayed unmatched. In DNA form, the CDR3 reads TGTGCCATCAGTGAGTCCGGTTACAGGGGCCGACCACTGAACACTGAAGCTTTCTTT. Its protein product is CAISESGYRGRPLNTEAFF.

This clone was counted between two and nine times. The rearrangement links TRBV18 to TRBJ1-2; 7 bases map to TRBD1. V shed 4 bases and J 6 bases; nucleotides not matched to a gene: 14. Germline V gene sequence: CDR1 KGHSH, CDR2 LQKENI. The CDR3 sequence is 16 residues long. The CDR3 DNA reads TGTGCCAGCTCACTCCTAAAAGGGGACAGCCAGCATGGCTACACCTTC. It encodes CASSLLKGDSQHGYTF.

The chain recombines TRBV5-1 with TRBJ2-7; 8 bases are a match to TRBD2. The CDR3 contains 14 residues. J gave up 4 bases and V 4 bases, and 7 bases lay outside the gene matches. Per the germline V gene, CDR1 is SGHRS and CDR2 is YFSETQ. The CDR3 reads CASSPGLAGYEQYF. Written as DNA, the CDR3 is TGCGCCAGCAGCCCTGGACTAGCTGGGTACGAGCAGTACTTC.

The CDR3 sequence is CASSRTGVKGEQYF. The CDR3, as DNA: TGTGCCAGCAGCCGGACAGGGGTTAAGGGCGAGCAGTACTTC. The chain carries TRBV7-9 and TRBJ2-7; 9 bases fit TRBD1. Per germline, CDR1 SEHNR and CDR2 FQNEAQ (reference sequence). V shed 5 bases, J shed 6 bases, and the junction held 8 bases outside the gene matches. This CDR3 comprises 14 residues.

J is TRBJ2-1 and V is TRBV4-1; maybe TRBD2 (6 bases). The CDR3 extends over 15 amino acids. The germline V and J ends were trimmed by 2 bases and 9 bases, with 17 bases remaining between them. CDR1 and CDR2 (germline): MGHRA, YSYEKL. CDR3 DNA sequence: TGCGCCAGCAGCCAAAAGGGACTGCCGGCGGGTGAGCAGTTCTTC. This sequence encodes CASSQKGLPAGEQFF.

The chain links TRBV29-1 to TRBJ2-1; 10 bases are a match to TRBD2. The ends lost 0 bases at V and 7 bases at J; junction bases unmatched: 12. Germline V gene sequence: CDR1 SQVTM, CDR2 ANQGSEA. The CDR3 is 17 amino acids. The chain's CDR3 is CSVEETGAGGPRNEQFF. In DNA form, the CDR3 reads TGCAGCGTTGAAGAAACGGGAGCGGGAGGGCCCAGGAATGAGCAGTTCTTC.

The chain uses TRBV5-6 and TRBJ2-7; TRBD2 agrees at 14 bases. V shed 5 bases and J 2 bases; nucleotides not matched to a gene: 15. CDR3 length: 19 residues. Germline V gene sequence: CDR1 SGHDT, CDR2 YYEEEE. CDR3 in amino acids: CASSSGRRTSGGITYEQYF. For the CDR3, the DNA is TGTGCCAGCAGTTCCGGACGGAGGACTAGCGGGGGGATCACCTACGAGCAGTACTTC.

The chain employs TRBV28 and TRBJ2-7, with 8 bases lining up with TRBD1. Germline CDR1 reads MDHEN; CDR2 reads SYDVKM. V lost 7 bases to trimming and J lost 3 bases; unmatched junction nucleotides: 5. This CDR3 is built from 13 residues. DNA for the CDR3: TGTGCCAGCACCTGGGACAGGCTCTACGAGCAGTACTTC. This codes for CASTWDRLYEQYF.

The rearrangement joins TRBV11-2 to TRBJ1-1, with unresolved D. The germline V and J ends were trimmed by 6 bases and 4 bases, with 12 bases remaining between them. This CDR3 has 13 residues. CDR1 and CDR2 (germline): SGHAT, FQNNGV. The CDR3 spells CASSPLRGTEAFF. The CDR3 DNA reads TGTGCCAGCAGTCCCCTCCGGGGCACTGAAGCTTTCTTT.

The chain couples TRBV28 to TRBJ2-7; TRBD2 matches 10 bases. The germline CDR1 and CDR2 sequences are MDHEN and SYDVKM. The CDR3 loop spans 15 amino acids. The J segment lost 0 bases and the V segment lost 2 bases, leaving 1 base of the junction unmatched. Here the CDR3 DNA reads TGTGCCAGCAGTTTAACTAGCGGGATCTCCTACGAGCAGTACTTC. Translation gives CASSLTSGISYEQYF.